This T cell receptor beta chain was obtained from a study of Graves' ophthalmopathy and Graves' hyperthyroidism. Overall study context: Sampling took place at initial diagnosis, with peripheral blood obtained before any treatment.

TCR beta CDR3 regions were amplified from RNA transcripts. After a first-round RT-PCR with HTBI primers, a second-round multiplex PCR was run. One entry per CDR3 protein results from TCRdb running MiXCR on the multiplex PCR reads. This repertoire shows about 740,000 distinct CDR3 sequences, 35% to 50% found once; its top ten account for 35% to 55%. Patients with other autoimmune diseases, uncontrolled infections, pregnancy or lactation were excluded. As concerns this clonotype: The target antigen is unknown.

The germline gives CDR1 SGDLS, CDR2 YYNGEE. This CDR3 region has 14 residues. Trimming left V 4 bases short and J 0 bases short, with 10 bases between. Study results and caveats: The study's model predicted ophthalmopathy progression at 65% to 71% sensitivity and 72.22% specificity. Blood samples also showed most expanded thyroid clonotypes exceeding 0.001 frequency.

The chain joins TRBV9 to TRBJ1-1, with D hard to call. The sequencing input was peripheral blood. The receptor was derived from an adult man with Graves' ophthalmopathy. CDR3 nucleotide sequence: TGTGCCAGCAGCCAAGGTATTATGAACACTGAAGCTTTCTTT. Encoded protein: CASSQGIMNTEAFF.